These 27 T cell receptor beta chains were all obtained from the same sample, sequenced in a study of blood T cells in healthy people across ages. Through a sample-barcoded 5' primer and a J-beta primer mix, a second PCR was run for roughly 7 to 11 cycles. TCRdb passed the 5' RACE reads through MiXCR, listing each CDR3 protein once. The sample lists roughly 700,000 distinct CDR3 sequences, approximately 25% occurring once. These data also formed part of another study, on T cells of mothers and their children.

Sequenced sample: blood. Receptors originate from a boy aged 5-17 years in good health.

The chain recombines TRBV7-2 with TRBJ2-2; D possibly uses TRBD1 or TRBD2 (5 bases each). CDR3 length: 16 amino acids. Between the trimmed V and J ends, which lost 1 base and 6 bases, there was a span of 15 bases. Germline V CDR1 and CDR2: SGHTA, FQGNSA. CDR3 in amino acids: CASSLGATRGAGELFF. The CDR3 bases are TGTGCCAGCAGCTTAGGGGCTACACGAGGGGCCGGGGAGCTGTTTTTT.

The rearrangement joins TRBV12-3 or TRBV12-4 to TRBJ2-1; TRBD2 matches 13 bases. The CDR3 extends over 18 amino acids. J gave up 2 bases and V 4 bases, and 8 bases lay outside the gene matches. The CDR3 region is CASSWGPTSGRAYNEQFF. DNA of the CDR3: TGTGCCAGCAGTTGGGGTCCAACTAGCGGGAGGGCCTACAATGAGCAGTTCTTC.

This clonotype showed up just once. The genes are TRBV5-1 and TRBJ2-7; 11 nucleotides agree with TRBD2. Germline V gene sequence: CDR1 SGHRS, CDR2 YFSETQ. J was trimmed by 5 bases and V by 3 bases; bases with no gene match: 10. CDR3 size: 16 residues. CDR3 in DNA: TGCGCCAGCAGCTCGGCCTTGACTAGCGGGGTCCACGAGCAGTACTTC. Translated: CASSSALTSGVHEQYF. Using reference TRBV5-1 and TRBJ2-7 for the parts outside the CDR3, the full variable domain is KAGVTQTPRYLIKTRGQQVTLSCSPISGHRSVSWYQQTPGQGLQFLFEYFSETQRNKGNFPGRFSGRQFSNSRSEMNVSTLELGDSALYLCASSSALTSGVHEQYFGPGTRLTVT.

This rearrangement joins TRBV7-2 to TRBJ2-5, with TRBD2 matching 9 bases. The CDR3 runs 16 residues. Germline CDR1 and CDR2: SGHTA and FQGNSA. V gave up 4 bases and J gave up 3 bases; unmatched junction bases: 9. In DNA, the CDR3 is TGTGCCAGCAGCTCCCTCTTCGGCGGGGGGGAAGAGACCCAGTACTTC. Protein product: CASSSLFGGGEETQYF.

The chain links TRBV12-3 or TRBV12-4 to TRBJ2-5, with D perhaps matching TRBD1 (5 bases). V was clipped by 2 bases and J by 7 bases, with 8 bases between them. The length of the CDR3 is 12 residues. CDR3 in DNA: TGTGCCAGCAGTTTACAGGGTGTGACCCAGTACTTC. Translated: CASSLQGVTQYF.

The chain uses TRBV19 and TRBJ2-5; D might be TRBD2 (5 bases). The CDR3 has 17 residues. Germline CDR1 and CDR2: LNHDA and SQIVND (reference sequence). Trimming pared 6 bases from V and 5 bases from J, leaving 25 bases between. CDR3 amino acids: CASSPGNARDWRETQYF. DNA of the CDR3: TGTGCCAGTAGCCCCGGGAACGCCCGAGACTGGAGGGAGACCCAGTACTTC.

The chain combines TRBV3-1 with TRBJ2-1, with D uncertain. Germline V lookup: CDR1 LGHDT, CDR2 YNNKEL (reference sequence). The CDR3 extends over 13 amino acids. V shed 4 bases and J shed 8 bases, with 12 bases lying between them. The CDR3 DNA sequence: TGTGCCAGCAGCCTTGCCTTAGGTTATGAGCAGTTCTTC. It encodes CASSLALGYEQFF.

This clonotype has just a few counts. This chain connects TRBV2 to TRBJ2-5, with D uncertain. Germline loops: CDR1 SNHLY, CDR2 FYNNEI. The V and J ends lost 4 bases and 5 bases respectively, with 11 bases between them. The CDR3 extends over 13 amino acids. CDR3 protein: CASSVLVAETQYF. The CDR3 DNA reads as TGTGCCAGCAGTGTTTTGGTAGCTGAGACCCAGTACTTC.

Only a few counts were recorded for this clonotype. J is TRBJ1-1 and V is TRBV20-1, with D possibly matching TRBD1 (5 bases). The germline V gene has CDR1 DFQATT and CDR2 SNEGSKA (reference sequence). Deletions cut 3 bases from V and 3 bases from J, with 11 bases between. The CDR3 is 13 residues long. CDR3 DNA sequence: TGCAGTGCTAGTCCACCAGGGTACACTGAAGCTTTCTTT. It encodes CSASPPGYTEAFF.

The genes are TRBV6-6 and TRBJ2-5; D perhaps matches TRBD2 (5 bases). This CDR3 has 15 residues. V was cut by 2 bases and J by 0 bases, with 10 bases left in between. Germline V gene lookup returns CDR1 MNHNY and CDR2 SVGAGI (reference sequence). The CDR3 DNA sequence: TGTGCCAGCAGTTACGCGACTACGTACCAAGAGACCCAGTACTTC. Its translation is CASSYATTYQETQYF.

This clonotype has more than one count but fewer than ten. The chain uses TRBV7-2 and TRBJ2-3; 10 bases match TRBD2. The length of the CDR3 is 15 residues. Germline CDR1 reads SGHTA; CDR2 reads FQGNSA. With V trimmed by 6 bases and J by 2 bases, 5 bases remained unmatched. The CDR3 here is CASSLAGVITDTQYF. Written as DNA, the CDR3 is TGTGCCAGCAGTCTAGCGGGAGTTATCACAGATACGCAGTATTTT.

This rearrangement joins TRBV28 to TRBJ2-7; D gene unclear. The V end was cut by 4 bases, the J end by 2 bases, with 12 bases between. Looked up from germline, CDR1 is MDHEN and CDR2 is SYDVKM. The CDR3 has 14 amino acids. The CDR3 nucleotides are TGTGCCAGCAGTTACTCCCTTGGCGCCTACGAGCAGTACTTC. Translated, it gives CASSYSLGAYEQYF.

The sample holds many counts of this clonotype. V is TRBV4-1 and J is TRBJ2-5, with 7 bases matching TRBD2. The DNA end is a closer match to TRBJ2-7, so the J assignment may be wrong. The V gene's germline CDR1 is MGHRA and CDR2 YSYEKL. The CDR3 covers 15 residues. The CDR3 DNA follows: TGCGCCAGCAGCCAAGATCGGGGGGTTGTGTACGAGCAGTACTTC. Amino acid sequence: CASSQDRGVVYEQYF.

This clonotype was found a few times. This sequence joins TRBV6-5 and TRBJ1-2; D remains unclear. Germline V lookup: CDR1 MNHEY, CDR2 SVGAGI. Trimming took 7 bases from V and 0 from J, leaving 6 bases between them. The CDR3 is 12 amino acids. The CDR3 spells CASTAPNYGYTF. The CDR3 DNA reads TGTGCCAGCACGGCCCCTAACTATGGCTACACCTTC.

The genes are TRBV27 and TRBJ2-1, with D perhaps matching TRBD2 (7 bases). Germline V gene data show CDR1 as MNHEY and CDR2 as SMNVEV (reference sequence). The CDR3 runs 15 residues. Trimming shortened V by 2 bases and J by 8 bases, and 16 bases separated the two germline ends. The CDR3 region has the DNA TGTGCCAGCAGTTTAATAAAGGGGGGGGTGGATGAGCAGTTCTTC. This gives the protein CASSLIKGGVDEQFF.

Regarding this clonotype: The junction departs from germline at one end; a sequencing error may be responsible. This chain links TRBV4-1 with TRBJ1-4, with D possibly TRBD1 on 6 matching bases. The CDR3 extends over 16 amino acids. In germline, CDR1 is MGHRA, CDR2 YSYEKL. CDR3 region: CASSHPRGGGLTKLFF. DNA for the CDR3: TGCGCCAGCAGCCATCCCAGGGGTGGAGGATTGACAAAACTTTTTTTT.

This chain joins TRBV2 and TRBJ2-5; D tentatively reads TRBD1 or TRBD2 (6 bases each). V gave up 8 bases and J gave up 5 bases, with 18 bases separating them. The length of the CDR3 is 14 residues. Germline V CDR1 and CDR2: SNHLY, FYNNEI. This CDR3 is CASYYEGGAETQYF. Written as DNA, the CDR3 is TGTGCCAGCTATTATGAGGGGGGTGCGGAGACCCAGTACTTC.

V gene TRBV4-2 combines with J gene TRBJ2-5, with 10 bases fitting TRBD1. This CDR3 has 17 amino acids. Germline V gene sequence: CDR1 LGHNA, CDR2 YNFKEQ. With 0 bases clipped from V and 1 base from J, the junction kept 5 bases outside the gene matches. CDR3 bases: TGTGCCAGCAGCCAAGAGCGGGGACAGGGGATCCAAGAGACCCAGTACTTC. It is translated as CASSQERGQGIQETQYF.

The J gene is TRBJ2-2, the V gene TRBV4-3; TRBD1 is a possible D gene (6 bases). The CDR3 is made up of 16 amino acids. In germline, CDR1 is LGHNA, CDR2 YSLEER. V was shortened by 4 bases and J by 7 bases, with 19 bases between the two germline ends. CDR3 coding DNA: TGCGCCAGCAGCCTCACCAAGCCAGGGGTTGGCGGGGAGCTGTTTTTT. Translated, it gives CASSLTKPGVGGELFF.

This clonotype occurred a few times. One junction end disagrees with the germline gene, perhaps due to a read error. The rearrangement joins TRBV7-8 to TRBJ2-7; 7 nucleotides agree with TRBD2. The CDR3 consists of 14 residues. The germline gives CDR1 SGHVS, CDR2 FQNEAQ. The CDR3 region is CACRPRGGSYEQYF. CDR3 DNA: TGTGCCTGCAGGCCACGCGGGGGCTCCTACGAGCAGTACTTC.

The CDR3 protein is CASSMSVSSYEQYF. CDR3 DNA sequence: TGCGCCAGCAGCATGAGTGTGAGCTCCTACGAGCAGTACTTC. This chain joins TRBV5-1 and TRBJ2-7; unclear D gene. Trimming took off 4 bases at V and 0 bases at J, with 11 bases between the two ends. Per germline, CDR1 SGHRS and CDR2 YFSETQ. The CDR3 runs 14 residues.

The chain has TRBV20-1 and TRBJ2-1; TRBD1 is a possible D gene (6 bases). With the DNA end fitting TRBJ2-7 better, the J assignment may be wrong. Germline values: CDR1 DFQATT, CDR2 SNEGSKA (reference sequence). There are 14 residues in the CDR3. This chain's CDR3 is CSAEQGMSSYEQYF. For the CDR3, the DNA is TGCAGTGCTGAACAGGGTATGAGCTCCTACGAGCAGTACTTC.

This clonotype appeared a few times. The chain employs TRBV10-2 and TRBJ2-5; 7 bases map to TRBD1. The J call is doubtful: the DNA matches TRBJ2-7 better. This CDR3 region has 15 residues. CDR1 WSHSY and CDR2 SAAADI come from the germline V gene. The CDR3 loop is CASSPRQGLLYEQYF. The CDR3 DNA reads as TGCGCCAGCAGTCCCAGACAGGGCCTACTCTACGAGCAGTACTTC.

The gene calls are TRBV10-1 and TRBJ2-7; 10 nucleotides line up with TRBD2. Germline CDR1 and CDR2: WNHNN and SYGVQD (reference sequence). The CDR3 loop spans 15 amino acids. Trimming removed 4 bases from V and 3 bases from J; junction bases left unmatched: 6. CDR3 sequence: CASSGGTSASYEQYF. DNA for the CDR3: TGCGCCAGCAGTGGGGGGACTAGCGCGAGCTACGAGCAGTACTTC.

CDR3 amino acids: CSAKRGLETQYF. The CDR3 bases are TGCAGTGCAAAGAGGGGTTTGGAGACCCAGTACTTC. The chain couples TRBV20-1 to TRBJ2-5; the D gene could be TRBD1 or TRBD2 (5 bases each). Trimming took off 6 bases at V and 5 bases at J, with 13 bases between the two ends. This CDR3 is built from 12 residues. Germline assignment: CDR1 DFQATT and CDR2 SNEGSKA (reference sequence).

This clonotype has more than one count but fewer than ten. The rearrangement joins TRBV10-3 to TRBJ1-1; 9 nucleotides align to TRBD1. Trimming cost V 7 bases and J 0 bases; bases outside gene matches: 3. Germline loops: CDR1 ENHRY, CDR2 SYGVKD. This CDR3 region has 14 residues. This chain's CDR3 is CAIKRTGVNTEAFF. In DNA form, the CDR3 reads TGTGCCATCAAAAGGACAGGGGTGAACACTGAAGCTTTCTTT.

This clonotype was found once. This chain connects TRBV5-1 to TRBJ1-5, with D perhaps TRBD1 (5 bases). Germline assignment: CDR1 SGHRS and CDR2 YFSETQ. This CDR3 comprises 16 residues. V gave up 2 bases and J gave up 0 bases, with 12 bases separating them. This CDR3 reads CASSFGPDSSNQPQHF. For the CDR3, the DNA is TGCGCCAGCAGCTTCGGGCCCGACAGTAGCAATCAGCCCCAGCATTTT.